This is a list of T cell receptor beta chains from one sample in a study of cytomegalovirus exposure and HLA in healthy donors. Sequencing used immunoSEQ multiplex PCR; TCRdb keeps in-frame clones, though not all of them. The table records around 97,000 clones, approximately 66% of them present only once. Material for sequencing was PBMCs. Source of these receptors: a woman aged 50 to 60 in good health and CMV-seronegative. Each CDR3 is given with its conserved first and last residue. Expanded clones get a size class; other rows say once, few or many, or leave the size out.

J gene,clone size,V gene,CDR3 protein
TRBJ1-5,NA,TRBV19,CASSIGDGWNQPQHF
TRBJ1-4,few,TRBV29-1,CSVTNRAQLFF
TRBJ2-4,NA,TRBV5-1,CASGPGDRKNIQYF
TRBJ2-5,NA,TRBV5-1,CASSLGGTDLQETQYF
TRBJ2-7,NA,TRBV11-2,CASSLTSGPYEQYF
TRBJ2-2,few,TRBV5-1,CASSLGLAKNTGELFF
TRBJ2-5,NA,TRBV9,CASSVNFGLETQYF
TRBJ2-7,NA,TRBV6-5,CASSYFGQGHYEQYF
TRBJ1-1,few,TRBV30,CAWSRLRDAFF
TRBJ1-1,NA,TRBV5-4,CASSSSAGQNTEAFF
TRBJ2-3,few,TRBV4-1,CASSQDRVGDTQYF
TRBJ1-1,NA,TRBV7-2,CASSLYNEAFF
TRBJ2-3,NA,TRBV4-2,CASSQDRTDTQYF
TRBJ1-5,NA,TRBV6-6,CASRFIDNSNQPQHF
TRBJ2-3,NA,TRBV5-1,CASSYDGTSTDTQYF
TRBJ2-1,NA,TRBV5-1,CASSFWREGSNEQFF
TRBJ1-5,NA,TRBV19,CASSQGHGRQSSQHF
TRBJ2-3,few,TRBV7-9,CASSLQASTDTQYF
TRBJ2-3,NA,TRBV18,CASSLGGSGSTDTQYF
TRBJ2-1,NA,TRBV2,CASSESLRERLVEQFF
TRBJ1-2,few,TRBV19,CASTGQGNYGYTF
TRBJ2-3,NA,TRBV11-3,CASSLPGQGTDTQYF
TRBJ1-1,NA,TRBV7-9,CASSPTVLNTEAFF
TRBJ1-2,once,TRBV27,CARGTGTYGYTF
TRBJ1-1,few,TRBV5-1,CASSYMNTEAFF
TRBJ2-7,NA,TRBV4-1,CASSQDRENDEQYF
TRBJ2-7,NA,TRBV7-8,CASSFFTSGEYEQYF
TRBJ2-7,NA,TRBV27,CASSTGQGASEQYF
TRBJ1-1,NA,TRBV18,CASSPRVTVGNTEAFF
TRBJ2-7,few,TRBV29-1,CSVEKLAGGSYEQYF
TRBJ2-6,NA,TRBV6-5,CASSYSTGFGANVLTF
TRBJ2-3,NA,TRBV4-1,CASSQDDFPSGTQYF
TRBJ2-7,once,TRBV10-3,CAISTWDTLGEQYF
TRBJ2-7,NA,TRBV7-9,CASSLATGGGSYEQYF
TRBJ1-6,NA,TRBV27,CASRPTGGVLLSPLHF
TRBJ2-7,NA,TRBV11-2,CASNFGGFPYEQYF
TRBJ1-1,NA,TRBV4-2,CASSQGGRQGDTEAFF
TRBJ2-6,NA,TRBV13,CASSQSAGANVLAF
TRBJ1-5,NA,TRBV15,CATSRDIRGRDQPQHF
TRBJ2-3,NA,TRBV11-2,CASSPWSGGRIDTQYF
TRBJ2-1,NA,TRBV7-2,CASSLSTGGTSGTYNEQFF
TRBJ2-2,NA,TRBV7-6,CASSRASGVNTGELFF
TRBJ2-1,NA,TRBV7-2,CASSLLGGATYNEQFF
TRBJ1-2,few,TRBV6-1,CASSEGTATNYGYTF
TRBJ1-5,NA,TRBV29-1,CSVTTGFDQPQHF
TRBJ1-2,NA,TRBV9,CASSVVPGVNYGYTF
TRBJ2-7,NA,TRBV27,CASSTPGQGYEQYF
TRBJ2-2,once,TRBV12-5,CASGKGWGGQGANTGELFF
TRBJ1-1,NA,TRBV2,CASTPGTGNTEAFF
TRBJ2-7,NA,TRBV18,CASATTGPSYEQYF
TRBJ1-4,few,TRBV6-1,CASNPTGANEKLFF
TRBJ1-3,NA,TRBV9,CASSLDRGRGSGNTIYF
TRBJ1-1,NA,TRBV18,CASSQTGDTEAFF